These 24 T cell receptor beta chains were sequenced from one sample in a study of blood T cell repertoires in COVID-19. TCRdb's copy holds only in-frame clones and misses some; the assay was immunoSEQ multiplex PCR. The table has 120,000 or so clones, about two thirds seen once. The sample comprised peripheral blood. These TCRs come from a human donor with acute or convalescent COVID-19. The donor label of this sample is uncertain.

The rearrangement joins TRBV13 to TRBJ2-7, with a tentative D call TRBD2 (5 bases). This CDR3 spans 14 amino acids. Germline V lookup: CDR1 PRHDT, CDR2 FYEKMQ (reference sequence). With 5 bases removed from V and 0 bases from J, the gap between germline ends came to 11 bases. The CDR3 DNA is TGTGCCAGCAGCCAAGCTGGGAGCTCCTACGAGCAGTACTTC. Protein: CASSQAGSSYEQYF. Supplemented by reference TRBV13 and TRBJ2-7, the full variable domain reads AAGVIQSPRHLIKEKRETATLKCYPIPRHDTVYWYQQGPGQDPQFLISFYEKMQSDKGSIPDRFSAQQFSDYHSELNMSSLELGDSALYFCASSQAGSSYEQYFGPGTRLTVT.

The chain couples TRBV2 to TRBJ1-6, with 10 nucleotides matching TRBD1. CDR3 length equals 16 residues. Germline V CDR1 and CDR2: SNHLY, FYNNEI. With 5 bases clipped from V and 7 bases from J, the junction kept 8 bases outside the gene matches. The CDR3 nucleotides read TGTGCCAGCAGTAGGGACAGGGGCGCAGGGAATTCACCCCTCCACTTT. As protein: CASSRDRGAGNSPLHF. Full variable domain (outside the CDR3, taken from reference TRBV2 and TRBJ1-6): EPEVTQTPSHQVTQMGQEVILRCVPISNHLYFYWYRQILGQKVEFLVSFYNNEISEKSEIFDDQFSVERPDGSNFTLKIRSTKLEDSAMYFCASSRDRGAGNSPLHFGNGTRLTVT.

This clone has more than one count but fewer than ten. DNA of the CDR3: TGTGCCAGCAGCATACGATACAGGGTACCTGAAGCTTTCTTT. Translating it yields CASSIRYRVPEAFF. This sequence joins TRBV5-6 and TRBJ1-1, with TRBD1 as a possible D gene (6 bases). Germline CDR1 SGHDT, CDR2 YYEEEE. CDR3 length: 14 residues. Trimming took off 4 bases at V and 6 bases at J, with 16 bases between the two ends.

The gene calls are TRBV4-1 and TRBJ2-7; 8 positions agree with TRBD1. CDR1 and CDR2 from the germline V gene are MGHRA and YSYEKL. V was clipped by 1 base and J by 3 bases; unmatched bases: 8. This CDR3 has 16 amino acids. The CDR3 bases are TGCGCCAGCAGCCAAGCCCCAGGGGGCGGACGCTACGAGCAGTACTTC. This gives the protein CASSQAPGGGRYEQYF.

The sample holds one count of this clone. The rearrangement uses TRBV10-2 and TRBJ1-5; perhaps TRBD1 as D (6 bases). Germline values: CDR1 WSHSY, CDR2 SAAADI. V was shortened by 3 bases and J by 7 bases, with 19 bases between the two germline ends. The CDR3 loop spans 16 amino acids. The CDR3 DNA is TGCGCCAGCAGTGACTCGAGGGGGGGAAGAGGGCAGCCCCAGCATTTT. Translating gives CASSDSRGGRGQPQHF.

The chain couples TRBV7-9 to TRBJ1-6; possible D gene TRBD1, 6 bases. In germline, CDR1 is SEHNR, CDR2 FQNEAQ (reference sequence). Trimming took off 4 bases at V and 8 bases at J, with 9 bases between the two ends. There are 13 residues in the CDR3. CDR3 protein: CASSSTGYSPLHF. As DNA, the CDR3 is TGTGCCAGCAGCTCAACAGGGTATTCACCCCTCCACTTT.

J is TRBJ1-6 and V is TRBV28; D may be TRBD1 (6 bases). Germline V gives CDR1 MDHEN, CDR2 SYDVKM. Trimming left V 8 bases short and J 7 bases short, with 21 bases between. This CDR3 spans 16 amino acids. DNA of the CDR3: TGTGCCAGCGAAATATCCGGGGGGGCTAAGAATTCACCCCTCCACTTT. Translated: CASEISGGAKNSPLHF.

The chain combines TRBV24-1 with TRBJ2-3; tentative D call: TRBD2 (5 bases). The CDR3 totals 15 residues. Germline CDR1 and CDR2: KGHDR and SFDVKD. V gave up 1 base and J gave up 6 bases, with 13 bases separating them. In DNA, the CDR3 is TGTGCCACCAGTGATTTCTACGGGTCGGGGGATACGCAGTATTTT. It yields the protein CATSDFYGSGDTQYF.

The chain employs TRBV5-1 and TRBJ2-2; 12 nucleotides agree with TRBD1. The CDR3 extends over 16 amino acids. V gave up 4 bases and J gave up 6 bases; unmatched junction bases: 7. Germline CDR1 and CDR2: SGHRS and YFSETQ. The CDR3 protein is CASSMGQGATAGELFF. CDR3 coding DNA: TGCGCCAGCAGCATGGGACAGGGGGCGACCGCCGGGGAGCTGTTTTTT.

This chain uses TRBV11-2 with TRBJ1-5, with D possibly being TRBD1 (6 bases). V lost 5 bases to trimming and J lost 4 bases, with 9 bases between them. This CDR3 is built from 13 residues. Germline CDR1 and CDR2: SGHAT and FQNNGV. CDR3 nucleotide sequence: TGTGCCAGCAGCCGGGACATTAATCAGCCCCAGCATTTT. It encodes CASSRDINQPQHF.

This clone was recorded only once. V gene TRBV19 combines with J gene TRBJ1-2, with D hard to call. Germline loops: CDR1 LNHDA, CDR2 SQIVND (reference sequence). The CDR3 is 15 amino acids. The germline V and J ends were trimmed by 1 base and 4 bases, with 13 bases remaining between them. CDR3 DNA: TGTGCCAGTAGTATAGGGGCGGGAACCGGCTATGGCTACACCTTC. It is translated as CASSIGAGTGYGYTF. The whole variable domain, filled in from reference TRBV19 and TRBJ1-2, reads DGGITQSPKYLFRKEGQNVTLSCEQNLNHDAMYWYRQDPGQGLRLIYYSQIVNDFQKGDIAEGYSVSREKKESFPLTVTSAQKNPTAFYLCASSIGAGTGYGYTFGSGTRLTVV.

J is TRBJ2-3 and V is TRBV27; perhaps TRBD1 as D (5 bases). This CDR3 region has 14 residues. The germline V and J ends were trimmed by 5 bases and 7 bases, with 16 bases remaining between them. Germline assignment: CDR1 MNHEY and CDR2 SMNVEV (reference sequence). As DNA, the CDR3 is TGTGCCAGCAGTCTCGCGCAGGGTAGGAATACGCAGTATTTT. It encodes CASSLAQGRNTQYF.

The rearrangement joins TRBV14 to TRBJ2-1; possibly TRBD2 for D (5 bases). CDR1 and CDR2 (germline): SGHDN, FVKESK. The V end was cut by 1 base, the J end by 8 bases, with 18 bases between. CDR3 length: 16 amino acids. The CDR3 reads CASSQVSRPGLDEQFF. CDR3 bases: TGTGCCAGCAGCCAAGTCAGCAGACCGGGGTTAGATGAGCAGTTCTTC.

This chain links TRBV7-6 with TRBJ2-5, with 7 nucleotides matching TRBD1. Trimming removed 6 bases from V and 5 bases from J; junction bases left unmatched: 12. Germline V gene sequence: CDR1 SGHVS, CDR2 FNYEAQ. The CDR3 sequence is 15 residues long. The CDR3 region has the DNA TGTGCCAGCAGAGACCCCAGGGGACAGTGGGAGACCCAGTACTTC. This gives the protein CASRDPRGQWETQYF.

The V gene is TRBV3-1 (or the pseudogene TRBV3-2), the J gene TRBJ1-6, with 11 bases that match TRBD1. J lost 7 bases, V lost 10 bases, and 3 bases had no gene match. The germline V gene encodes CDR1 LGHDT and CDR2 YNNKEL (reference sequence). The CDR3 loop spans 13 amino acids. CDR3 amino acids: CATWDRGNSPLHF. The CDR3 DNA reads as TGTGCCACCTGGGACAGGGGGAATTCACCCCTCCACTTT.

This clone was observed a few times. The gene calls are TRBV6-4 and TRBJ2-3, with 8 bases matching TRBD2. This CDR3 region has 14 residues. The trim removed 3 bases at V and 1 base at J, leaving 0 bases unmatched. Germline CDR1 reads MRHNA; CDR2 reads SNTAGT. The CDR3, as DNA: TGTGCCAGCAGTGAGACTAGCGGCACAGATACGCAGTATTTT. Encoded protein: CASSETSGTDTQYF.

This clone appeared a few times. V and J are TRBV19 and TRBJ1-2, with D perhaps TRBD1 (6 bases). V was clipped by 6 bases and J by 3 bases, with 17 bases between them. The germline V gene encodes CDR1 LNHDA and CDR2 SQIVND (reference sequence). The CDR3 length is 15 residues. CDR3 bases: TGTGCCAGTAGCTGGGCGACAGGTCAAGACTATGGCTACACCTTC. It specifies CASSWATGQDYGYTF.

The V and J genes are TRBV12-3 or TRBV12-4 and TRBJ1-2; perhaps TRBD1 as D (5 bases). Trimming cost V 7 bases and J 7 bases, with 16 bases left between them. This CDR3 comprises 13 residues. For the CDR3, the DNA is TGTGCCAGCAATTTTCGGGGGGGTTTTGGCTACACCTTC. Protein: CASNFRGGFGYTF.

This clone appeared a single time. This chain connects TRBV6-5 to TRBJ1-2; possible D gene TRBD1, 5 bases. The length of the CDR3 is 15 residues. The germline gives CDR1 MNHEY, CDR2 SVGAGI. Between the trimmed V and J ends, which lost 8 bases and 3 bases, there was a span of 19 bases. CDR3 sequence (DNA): TGTGCCAGCTGGGGGGGACTGGGGTGGGACTATGGCTACACCTTC. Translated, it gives CASWGGLGWDYGYTF.

CDR3 bases: TGTGCCAGCAGCCACCGACAGCGGGGGGTGCAAGAGACCCAGTACTTC. It is translated as CASSHRQRGVQETQYF. J is TRBJ2-5 and V is TRBV3-1 (or the pseudogene TRBV3-2), with 9 bases that match TRBD2. Germline V lookup: CDR1 LGHDT, CDR2 YNNKEL (reference sequence). J was trimmed by 2 bases and V by 3 bases; bases with no gene match: 7. This CDR3 has 16 amino acids.

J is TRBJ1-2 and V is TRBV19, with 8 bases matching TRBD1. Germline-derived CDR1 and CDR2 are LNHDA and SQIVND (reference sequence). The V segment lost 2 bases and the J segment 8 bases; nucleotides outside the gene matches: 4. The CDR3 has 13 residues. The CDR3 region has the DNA TGTGCCAGTAGTATAACAGGGGGGAGAGGCTACACCTTC. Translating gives CASSITGGRGYTF.

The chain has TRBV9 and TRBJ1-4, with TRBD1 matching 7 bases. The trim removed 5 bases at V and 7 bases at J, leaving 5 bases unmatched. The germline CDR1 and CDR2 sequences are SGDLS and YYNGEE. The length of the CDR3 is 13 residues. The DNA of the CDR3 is TGTGCCAGCAGAAGGGGGCTCGGTGAAAAACTGTTTTTT. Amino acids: CASRRGLGEKLFF. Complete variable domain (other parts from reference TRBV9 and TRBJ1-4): DSGVTQTPKHLITATGQRVTLRCSPRSGDLSVYWYQQSLDQGLQFLIQYYNGEERAKGNILERFSAQQFPDLHSELNLSSLELGDSALYFCASRRGLGEKLFFGSGTQLSVL.

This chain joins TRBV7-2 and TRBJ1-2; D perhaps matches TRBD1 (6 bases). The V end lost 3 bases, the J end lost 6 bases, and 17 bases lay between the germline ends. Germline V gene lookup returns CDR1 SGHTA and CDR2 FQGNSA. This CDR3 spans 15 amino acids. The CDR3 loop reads CASSFNRVGSDGYTF. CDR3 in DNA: TGTGCCAGCAGCTTTAACAGGGTCGGCAGTGATGGCTACACCTTC. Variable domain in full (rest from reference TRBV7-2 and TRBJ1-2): GAGVSQSPSNKVTEKGKDVELRCDPISGHTALYWYRQSLGQGLEFLIYFQGNSAPDKSGLPSDRFSAERTGGSVSTLTIQRTQQEDSAVYLCASSFNRVGSDGYTFGSGTRLTVV.

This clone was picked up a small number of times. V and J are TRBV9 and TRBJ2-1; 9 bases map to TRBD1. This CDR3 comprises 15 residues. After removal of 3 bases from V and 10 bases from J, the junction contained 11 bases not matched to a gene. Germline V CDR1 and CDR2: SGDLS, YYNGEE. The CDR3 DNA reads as TGTGCCAGCAGCGGGAGGGGACAGGGCCATGAAGAGCAGTTCTTC. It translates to CASSGRGQGHEEQFF.